The source of this TCR beta chain is a study of response to subunit inactivated influenza vaccine. Each CDR3 protein gets one entry after TCRdb re-called the RT-PCR reads with MiXCR. The table shows 430,000 or so distinct CDR3 sequences, with about a tenth occurring only once. Overall study findings and caveats: Authors suggested seasonal influenza vaccinations each recruit few new T cells.

This clonotype occurred many times. Its antigen is undetermined. Trimming cost V 2 bases and J 4 bases; bases outside gene matches: 3. The CDR3 is 15 amino acids. Germline V gene data show CDR1 as MNHEY and CDR2 as SVGAGI. The source of this sequence is a man between 50 and 59 years old who received an inactivated influenza vaccine. Sequencing used PBMCs from blood, obtained 40 to 50 days after vaccination. The V and J genes are TRBV6-5 and TRBJ2-3; 10 bases align to TRBD1. The CDR3, as DNA: TGTGCCAGCAGTTACCGGGACAGGGGATCAGATACGCAGTATTTT. Amino acid sequence: CASSYRDRGSDTQYF.